This T cell receptor beta chain was obtained from a study of cytotoxic CD8 clonotypes in ibrutinib-treated CLL (dated by TCRdb to the early 2020s). Describing the broader study: The cohort was composed of under 12 relapsed/refractory and about 15 treatment-naive patients; IGHV unmutated status was identified in approximately 17 patients. Responses were partial in roughly 25 patients and complete in 2; after median about 68 months follow-up, about 14 stayed in remission and some twelve progressed. Response samples were obtained after a median of approximately twelve months of treatment, with a range of roughly 6 to 36 months. On average, each sample had a few hundred thousand productive templates and 100,000 or so productive rearrangements. Of the approximately 86 people in the trial, around 26 had longitudinal samples available. Cryopreserved peripheral blood mononuclear cells were obtained prior to treatment, at the time of response, and at either disease progression or sustained remission. Every sample from remission and from progressive disease was obtained while the patients were still on ibrutinib. Overall study outcomes, separate from this receptor: At baseline, clonality was higher than in age-matched healthy donors and showed a strong correlation with circulating CD8+ T-cell counts. At ibrutinib response clonality went up, during sustained remission it held steady, and at progression it dropped back toward baseline. Public clonotypes were rare and either shrank or stayed stable during treatment, and the rise in clonality at ibrutinib response reflected expansion of private clonotypes. Lymph node repertoires were not examined, and the timing of sampling was not matched between patients in sustained remission and those whose disease progressed.

For TCR beta library preparation, roughly 2 micrograms of genomic DNA were isolated from cryopreserved PBMCs. Longitudinal blood samples from CLL patients on ibrutinib monotherapy underwent high-throughput TCR beta sequencing. The patients were enrolled in a single-center, open-label phase 2 trial of ibrutinib monotherapy. Concerning this clone: Its antigen target is currently unknown. Its ends do not fully match the called genes, so a read error is possible.

The CDR3, cysteine through phenylalanine, is 15 amino acids long. The retained sequence is limited to the CDR3, 45 bases, with the frame set at the first base. The germline V gene encodes CDR1 MNHEY and CDR2 SVGAGI. The goal of deep resolution MiSeq sequencing was a depth between 1 in 1 million and 1 in 200,000 T cells, and coverage averaged 10x per clonotype. TCR beta libraries were generated with the immunoSEQ hsTCRB Kit. As for the original processing: Data were analyzed with ImmunoSEQ Data Assistant and ImmunoSEQ Analyzer, with V, D and J genes assigned per IMGT definitions. Clonality was computed as one minus normalized Shannon entropy of productive rearrangement frequencies, ranging from 0 to 1. Only overrepresented clonotypes making up at least 0.05% of the repertoire of each patient were included in the public clonotype analysis. Some 13 age-matched healthy donor repertoires from immuneACCESS served as clonality controls. TCRdb mirrors the immuneACCESS table, restricted to in-frame sequences. Some clones are absent from its copies; in checked studies, under half trace to an unresolved V gene, and the reason for the others is unknown. V and J calls and clone size are those listed in that table; D and trimming were worked out from the DNA. The sample table lists roughly 330,000 clones, about 64% of them with a count of one. Jointly, the top ten make up roughly 6.8% of the sample.

The material sequenced was PBMCs, taken after 36 months of ibrutinib treatment. The sequence is built from TRBV6-5 and TRBJ2-7, and 7 junction bases match TRBD1. This clonotype originated in a human donor with chronic lymphocytic leukemia. The CDR3 here reads CASSHSTGLGYEQYF. The nucleotides read TGTGCCAGCAGTCACTCGACAGGGTTGGGATACGAGCAGTACTTC.